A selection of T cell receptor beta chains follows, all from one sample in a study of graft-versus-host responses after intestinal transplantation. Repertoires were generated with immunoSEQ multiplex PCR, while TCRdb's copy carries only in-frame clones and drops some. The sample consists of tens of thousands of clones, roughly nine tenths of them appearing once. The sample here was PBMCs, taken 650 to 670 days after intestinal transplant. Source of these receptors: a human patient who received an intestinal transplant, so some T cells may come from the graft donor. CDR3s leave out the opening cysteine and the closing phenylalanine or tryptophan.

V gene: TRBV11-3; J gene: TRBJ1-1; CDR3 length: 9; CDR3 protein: ASSGYTEAF
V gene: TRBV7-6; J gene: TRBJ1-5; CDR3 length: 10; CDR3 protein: ASSLYNQPQH
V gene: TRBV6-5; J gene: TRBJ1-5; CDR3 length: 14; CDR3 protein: ASSYSAPGRNQPQH
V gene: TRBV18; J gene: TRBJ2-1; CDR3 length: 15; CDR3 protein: ASSPTVDPLFYNEQF
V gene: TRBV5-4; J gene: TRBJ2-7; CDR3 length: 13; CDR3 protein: ASSFDRGRVYEQY
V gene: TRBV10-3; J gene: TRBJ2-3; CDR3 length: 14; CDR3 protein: AISEGLSSYTDTQY
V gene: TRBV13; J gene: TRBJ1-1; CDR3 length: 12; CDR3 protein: ASSDGPQATEAF
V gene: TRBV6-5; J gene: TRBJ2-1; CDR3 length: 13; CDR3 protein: AGSVGRFSYNEQF
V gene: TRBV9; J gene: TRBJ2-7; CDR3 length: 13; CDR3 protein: ASSVAGTKLGEQY
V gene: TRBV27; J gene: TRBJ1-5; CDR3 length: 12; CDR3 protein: ASSSSGVHQPQH
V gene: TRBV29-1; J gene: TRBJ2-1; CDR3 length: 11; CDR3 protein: SVEVRGYNEQF
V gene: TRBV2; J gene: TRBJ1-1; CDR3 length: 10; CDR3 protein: ASSAGRGTAF
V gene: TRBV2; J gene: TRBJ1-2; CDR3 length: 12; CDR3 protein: ASSGFPQNYGYT
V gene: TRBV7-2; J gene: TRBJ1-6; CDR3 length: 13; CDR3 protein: ASSSRMTGSSPLH
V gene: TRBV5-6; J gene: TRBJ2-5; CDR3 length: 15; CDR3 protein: ASSSGTSGRPQETQY
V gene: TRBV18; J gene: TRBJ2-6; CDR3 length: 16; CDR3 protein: ASSPVVRQGYGANVLT
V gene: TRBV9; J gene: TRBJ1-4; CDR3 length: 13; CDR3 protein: ASSTTPGGNEKLF
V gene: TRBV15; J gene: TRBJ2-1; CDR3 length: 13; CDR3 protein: ATSTRVSFPNEQF
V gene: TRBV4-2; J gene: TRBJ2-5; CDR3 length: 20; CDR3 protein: ASSQDEDCGKRGDKERETQY
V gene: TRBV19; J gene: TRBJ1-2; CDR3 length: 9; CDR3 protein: ASRWGDGYT
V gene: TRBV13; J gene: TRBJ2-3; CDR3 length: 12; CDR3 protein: AGAPRGSTDTQY